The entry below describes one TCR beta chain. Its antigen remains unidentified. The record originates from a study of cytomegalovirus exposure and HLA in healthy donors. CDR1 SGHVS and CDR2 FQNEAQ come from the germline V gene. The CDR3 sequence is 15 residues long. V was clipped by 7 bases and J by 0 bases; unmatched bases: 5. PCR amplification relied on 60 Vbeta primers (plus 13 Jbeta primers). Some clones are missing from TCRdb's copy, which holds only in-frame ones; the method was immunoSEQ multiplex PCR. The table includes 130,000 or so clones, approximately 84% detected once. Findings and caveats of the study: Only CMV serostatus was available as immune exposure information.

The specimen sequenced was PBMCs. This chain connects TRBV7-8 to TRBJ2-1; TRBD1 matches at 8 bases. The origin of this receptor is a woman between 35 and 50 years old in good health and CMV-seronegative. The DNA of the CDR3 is TGTGCCAGCACCGACAGGGGAAACTCCTACAATGAGCAGTTCTTC. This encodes CASTDRGNSYNEQFF.